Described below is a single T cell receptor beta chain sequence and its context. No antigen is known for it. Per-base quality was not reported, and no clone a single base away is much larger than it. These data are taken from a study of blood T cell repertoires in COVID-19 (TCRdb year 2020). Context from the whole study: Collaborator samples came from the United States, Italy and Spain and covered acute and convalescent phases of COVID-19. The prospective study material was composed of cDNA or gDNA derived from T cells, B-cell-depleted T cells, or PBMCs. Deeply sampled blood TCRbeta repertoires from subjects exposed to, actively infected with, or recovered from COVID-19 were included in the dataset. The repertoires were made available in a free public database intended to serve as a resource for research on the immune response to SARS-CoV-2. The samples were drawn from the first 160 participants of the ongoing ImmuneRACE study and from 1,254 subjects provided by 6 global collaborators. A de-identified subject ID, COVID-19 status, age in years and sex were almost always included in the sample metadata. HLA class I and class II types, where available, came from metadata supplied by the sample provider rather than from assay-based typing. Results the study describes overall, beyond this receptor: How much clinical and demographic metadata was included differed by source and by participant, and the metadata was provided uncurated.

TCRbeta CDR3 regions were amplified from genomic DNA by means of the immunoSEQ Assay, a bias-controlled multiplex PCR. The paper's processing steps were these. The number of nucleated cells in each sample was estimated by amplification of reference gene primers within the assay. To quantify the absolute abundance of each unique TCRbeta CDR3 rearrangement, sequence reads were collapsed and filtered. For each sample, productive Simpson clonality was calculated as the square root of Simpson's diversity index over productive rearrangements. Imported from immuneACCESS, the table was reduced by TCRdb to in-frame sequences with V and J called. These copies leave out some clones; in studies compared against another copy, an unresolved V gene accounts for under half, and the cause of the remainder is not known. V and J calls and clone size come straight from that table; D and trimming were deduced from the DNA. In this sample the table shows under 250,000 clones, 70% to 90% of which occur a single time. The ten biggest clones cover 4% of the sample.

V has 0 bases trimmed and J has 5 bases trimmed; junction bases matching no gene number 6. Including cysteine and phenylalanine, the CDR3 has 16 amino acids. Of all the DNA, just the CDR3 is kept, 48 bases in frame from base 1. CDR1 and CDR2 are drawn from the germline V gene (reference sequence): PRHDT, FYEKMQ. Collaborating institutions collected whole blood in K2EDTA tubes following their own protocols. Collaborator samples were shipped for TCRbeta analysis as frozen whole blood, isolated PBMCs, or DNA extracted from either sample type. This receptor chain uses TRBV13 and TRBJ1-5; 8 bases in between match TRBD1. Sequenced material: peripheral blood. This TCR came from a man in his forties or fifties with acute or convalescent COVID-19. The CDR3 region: CASSLGYRGAHQPQHF. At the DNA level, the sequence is TGTGCCAGCAGCTTAGGATACAGGGGGGCACATCAGCCCCAGCATTTT.